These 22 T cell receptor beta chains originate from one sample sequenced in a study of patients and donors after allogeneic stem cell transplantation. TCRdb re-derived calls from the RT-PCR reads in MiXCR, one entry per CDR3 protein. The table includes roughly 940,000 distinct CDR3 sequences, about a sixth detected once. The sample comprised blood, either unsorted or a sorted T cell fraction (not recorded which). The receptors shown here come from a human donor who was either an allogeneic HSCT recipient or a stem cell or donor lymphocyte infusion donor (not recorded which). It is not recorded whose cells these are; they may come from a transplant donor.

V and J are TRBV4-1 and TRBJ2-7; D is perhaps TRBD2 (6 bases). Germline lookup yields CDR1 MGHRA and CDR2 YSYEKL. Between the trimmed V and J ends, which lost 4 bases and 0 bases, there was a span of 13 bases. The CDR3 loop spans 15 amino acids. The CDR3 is CASSPRGDFSYEQYF. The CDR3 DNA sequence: TGCGCCAGCAGCCCCCGAGGGGACTTCTCCTACGAGCAGTACTTC.

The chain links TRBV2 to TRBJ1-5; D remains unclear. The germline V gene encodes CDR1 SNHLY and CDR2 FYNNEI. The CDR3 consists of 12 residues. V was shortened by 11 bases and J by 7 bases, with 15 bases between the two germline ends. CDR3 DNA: TGTGCCTGCAATGGAGGCGGCCAGCCCCAGCATTTT. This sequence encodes CACNGGGQPQHF.

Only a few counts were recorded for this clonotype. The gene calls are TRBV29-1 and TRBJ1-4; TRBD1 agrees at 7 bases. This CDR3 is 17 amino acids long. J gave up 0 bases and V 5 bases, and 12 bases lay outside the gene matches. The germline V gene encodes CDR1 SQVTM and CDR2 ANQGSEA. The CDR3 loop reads CSVRIRDRPSTNEKLFF. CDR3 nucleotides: TGCAGCGTTCGAATCCGGGACAGACCTTCAACTAATGAAAAACTGTTTTTT.

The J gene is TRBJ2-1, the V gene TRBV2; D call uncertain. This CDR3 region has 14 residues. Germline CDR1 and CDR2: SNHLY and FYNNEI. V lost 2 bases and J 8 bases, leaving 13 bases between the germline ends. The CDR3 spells CASSEPRPIDEQFF. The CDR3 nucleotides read TGTGCCAGCAGTGAACCCAGGCCGATAGATGAGCAGTTCTTC.

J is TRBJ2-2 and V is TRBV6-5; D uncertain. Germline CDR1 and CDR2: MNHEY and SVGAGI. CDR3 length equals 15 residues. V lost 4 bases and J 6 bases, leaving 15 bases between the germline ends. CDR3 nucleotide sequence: TGTGCCAGCAGTTCCCCCGAGGACGTCTCCGGGGAGCTGTTTTTT. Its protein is CASSSPEDVSGELFF.

CDR3 bases: TGCGCCAGCAGCAGTCAGGGGATCCACGAGCAGTACTTC. Residues: CASSSQGIHEQYF. This chain uses TRBV5-1 with TRBJ2-7, with D tentatively TRBD1 (6 bases). Trimming removed 4 bases from V and 5 bases from J, with 13 bases in between. This CDR3 is 13 amino acids long. Germline V gene data show CDR1 as SGHRS and CDR2 as YFSETQ.

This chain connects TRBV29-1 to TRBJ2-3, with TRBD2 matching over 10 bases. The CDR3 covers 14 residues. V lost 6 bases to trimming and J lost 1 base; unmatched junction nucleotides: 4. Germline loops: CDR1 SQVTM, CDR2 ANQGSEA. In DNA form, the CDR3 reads TGCAGCGTCCGGACTAGCGGCCGCACAGATACGCAGTATTTT. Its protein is CSVRTSGRTDTQYF.

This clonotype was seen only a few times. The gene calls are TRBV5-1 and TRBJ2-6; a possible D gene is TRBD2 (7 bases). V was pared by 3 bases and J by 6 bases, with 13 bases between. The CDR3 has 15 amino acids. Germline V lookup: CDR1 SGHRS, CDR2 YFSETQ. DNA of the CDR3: TGCGCCAGCAGCTACTCGGGGGGCCCGGCCAACGTCCTGACTTTC. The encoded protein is CASSYSGGPANVLTF.

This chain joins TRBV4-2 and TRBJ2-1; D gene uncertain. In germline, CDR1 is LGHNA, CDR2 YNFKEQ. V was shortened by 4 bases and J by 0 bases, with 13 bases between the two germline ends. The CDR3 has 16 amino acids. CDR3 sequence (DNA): TGTGCCAGCAGCCCCGTTGGTCCCAGCTCCTACAATGAGCAGTTCTTC. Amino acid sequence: CASSPVGPSSYNEQFF.

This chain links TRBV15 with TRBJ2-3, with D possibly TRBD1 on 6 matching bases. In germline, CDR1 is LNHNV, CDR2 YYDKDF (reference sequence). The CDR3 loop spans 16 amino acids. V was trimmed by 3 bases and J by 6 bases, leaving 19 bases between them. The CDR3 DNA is TGTGCCACCAGCAGGGACAGCTACGACTTCGGGGATACGCAGTATTTT. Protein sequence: CATSRDSYDFGDTQYF.

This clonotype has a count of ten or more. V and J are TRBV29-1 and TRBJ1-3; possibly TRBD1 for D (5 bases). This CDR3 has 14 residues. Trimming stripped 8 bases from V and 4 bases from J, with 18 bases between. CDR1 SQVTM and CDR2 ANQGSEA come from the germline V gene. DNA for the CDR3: TGCAGCCGTCATCCTTCAGGGCAAGGAAACACCATATATTTT. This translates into CSRHPSGQGNTIYF.

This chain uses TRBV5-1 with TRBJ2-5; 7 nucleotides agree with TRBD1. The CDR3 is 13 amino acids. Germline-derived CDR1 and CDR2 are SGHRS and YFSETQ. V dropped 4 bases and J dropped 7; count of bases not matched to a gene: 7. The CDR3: CASSPGTAGTQYF. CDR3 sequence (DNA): TGCGCCAGCAGCCCCGGGACAGCTGGGACCCAGTACTTC.

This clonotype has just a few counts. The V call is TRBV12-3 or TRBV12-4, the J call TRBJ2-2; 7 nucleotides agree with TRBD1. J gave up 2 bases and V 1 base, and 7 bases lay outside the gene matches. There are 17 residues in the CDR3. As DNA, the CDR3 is TGTGCCAGCAGTTTAGAGACCGGGACAGCTAACACCGGGGAGCTGTTTTTT. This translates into CASSLETGTANTGELFF.

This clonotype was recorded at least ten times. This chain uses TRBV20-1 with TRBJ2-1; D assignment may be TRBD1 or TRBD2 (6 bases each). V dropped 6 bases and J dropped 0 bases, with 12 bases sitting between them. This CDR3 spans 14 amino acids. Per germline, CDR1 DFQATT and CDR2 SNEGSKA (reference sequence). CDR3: CSAVEGVSYNEQFF. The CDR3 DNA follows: TGCAGTGCAGTGGAGGGGGTCTCCTACAATGAGCAGTTCTTC.

The CDR3 DNA follows: TGTGCCAGCAGCCAAGATAGCGCGGCGGGGGCGCAGTATTTT. Translating it yields CASSQDSAAGAQYF. The J gene is TRBJ2-3, the V gene TRBV3-1; TRBD2 matches 7 bases. CDR1 and CDR2 (germline): LGHDT, YNNKEL (reference sequence). V lost 0 bases, J lost 10 bases, and 7 bases stayed unmatched. This CDR3 has 14 residues.

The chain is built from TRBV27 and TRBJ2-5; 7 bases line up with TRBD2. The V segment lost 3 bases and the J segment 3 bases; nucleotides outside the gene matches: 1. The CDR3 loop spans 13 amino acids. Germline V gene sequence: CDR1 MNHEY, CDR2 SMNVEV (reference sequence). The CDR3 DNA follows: TGTGCCAGCAGTTTTCTAGCGGAAGAGACCCAGTACTTC. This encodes CASSFLAEETQYF.

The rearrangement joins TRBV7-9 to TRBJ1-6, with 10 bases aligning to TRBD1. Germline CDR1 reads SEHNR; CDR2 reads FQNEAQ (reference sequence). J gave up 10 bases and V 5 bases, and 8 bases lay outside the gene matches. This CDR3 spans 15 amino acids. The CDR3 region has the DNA TGTGCCAGCAGCCCCCGGACAGGGGGAAAATCACCCCTCCACTTT. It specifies CASSPRTGGKSPLHF. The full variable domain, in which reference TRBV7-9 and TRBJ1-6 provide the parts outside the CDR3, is DTGVSQNPRHKITKRGQNVTFRCDPISEHNRLYWYRQTLGQGPEFLTYFQNEAQLEKSRLLSDRFSAERPKGSFSTLEIQRTEQGDSAMYLCASSPRTGGKSPLHFGNGTRLTVT.

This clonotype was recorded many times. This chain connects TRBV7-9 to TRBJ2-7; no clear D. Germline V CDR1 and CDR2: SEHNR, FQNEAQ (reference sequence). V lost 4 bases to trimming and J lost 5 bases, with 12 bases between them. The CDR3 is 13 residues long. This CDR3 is CASSYIYGDEQYF. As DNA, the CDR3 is TGTGCCAGCAGCTACATCTATGGGGACGAGCAGTACTTC.

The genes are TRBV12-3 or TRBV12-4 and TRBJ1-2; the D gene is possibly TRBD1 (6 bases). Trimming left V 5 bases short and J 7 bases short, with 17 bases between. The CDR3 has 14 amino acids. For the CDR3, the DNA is TGTGCCAGCAGTCTCACGACAGGAAGGGGTGGCTACACCTTC. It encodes CASSLTTGRGGYTF.

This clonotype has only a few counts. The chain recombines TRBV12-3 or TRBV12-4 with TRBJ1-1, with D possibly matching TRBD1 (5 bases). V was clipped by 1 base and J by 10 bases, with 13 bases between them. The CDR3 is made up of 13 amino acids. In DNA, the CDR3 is TGTGCCAGCAGTTTAGATGGGGACCGGTCAGCTTTCTTT. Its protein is CASSLDGDRSAFF.

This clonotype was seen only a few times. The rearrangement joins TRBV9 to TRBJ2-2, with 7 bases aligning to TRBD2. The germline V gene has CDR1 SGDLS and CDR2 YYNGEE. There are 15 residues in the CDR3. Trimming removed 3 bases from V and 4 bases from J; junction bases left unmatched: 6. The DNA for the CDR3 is TGTGCCAGCAGCGACCCGCGGGAGTCCACCGGGGAGCTGTTTTTT. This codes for CASSDPRESTGELFF.

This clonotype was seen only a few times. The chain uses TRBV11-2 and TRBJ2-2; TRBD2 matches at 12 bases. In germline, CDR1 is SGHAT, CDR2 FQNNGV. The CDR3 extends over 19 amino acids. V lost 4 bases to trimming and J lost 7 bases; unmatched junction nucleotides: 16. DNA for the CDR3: TGTGCCAGCAGCTCCCTTGGCGGTCCGACTAGCGGGAGAGTCGGGGAGCTGTTTTTT. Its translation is CASSSLGGPTSGRVGELFF. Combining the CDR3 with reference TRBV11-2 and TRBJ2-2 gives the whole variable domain EAGVAQSPRYKIIEKRQSVAFWCNPISGHATLYWYQQILGQGPKLLIQFQNNGVVDDSQLPKDRFSAERLKGVDSTLKIQPAKLEDSAVYLCASSSLGGPTSGRVGELFFGEGSRLTVL.